This record concerns one TCR beta chain sequence. The sample originates from a study of T cells expressing NK-cell markers. Germline CDR1 SGHTA, CDR2 FQGTGA. The CDR3 loop spans 15 amino acids. TCRdb reanalyzed the 5' RACE reads, giving one entry per CDR3 protein sequence and no DNA. The sample table sets out hundreds of thousands of distinct CDR3 sequences. Sequenced material: blood T cells: a sorted CD56 or NKG2C T cell subset, CD4+ or CD8+ T cells, or bulk PBMC T cells (not recorded which). The clonotype comes from a man between 18 and 29 years old in good health. This chain uses TRBV7-3 with TRBJ2-3; there is no DNA to check the TCRdb D call of TRBD2. This CDR3 reads CASSSASSYSDTQYF.